One T cell receptor (beta chain) is described in this entry. Its matching antigen is unknown. Genomic DNA (about 2.2 micrograms) was obtained from cryopreserved PBMCs for construction of TCR beta libraries. The V gene's germline CDR1 is MNHEY and CDR2 SMNVEV (reference sequence). V lost 4 bases and J 5 bases, leaving 9 bases between the germline ends. CDR3 size: 13 residues. Sequencing used immunoSEQ multiplex PCR; TCRdb keeps in-frame clones, though not all of them. The sample consists of 300,000 to 350,000 clones, about 77% of them appearing once. This sample was taken from a study of cytotoxic CD8 clonotypes in ibrutinib-treated CLL. Findings and limits, study-wide: In sustained-remission versus progressing patients, sampling times differed. Clonality climbed at ibrutinib response, then dropped toward baseline at progression. Circulating CD8+ T-cell counts were tracked by baseline clonality, which exceeded that of age-matched healthy donors.

The sequence came from a human donor with chronic lymphocytic leukemia. The sample in question was PBMCs, obtained before ibrutinib treatment. V usage is TRBV27 and J usage is TRBJ2-1; no firm D call. The CDR3 spells CASSSLEHNEQFF. DNA for the CDR3: TGTGCCAGCAGTTCCTTAGAACACAATGAGCAGTTCTTC.